Described below is a single TCR beta chain sequence and its context. No antigen is known for it. Base qualities were left out, and no much larger clone turns up one base away. Sorting staining used anti-CD3, anti-CD4, anti-CD8 and a Vbeta20 antibody from the IOTest Beta Mark kit on a FACSAria III, with purity above 98%. Peripheral blood was collected in sodium heparin tubes and mononuclear cells were isolated by Ficoll-Paque PLUS density gradient centrifugation. Before TCRbeta deep sequencing, the CD4+ Vbeta20+, CD4+ Vbeta20-, and CD8+ T cell fractions were FACS-sorted. Genomic DNA was isolated and then used for the TCRbeta deep sequencing. The immunoSEQ assay, provided as a commercial service, was used for both TCRbeta CDR3 sequencing and the initial data processing. The study's own analysis went as follows. Reads were demultiplexed, adapter and primer sequences were trimmed, similar clones were merged through frequency-ratio clustering, and V, D, J genes were annotated using IMGT. The clones in this table, taken by TCRdb from immuneACCESS, are in-frame only. Not every clone is retained; where verified, under half of the shortfall comes from an unresolved V gene, and the cause of the rest is unknown. The V and J calls and clone size were taken over from that table, and D and trimming were inferred from the DNA. Counted in this sample were about 13,000 clones; 78% of them appeared once. The leading ten clones occupy about 30% of the sample.

This sample was taken from a study of somatic mutations in T cells in chronic GVHD (dated by TCRdb to 2020 to 2022). Germline trimming amounts to 5 bases on V and 9 bases on J, with 12 as the count of junction bases outside the gene matches. CDR1 is given as SGHTA and CDR2 as FQGTGA, both from the germline V gene. The CDR3 has 15 amino acids, counting the end cysteine and phenylalanine. The DNA shown is the 45-base CDR3, in frame from base 1. Sequenced: Vbeta20-negative CD4+ T cells from blood. What this sample's cell subset or site label stands for: CD4+ T cells sorted as TCR Vbeta20 negative by flow cytometry. The receptor comes from a male patient aged 45 to 59 with chronic graft-versus-host disease. Donor T cells from the graft may be present among the T cells after a transplant. Recombination joined TRBV7-3 with TRBJ2-1, and 8 junction bases match TRBD2. The DNA sequence is as follows: TGTGCCAGCAGCCGGGAGGGGCTAGCTTCCGTTGAGCAGTTCTTC. This translates into CASSREGLASVEQFF.